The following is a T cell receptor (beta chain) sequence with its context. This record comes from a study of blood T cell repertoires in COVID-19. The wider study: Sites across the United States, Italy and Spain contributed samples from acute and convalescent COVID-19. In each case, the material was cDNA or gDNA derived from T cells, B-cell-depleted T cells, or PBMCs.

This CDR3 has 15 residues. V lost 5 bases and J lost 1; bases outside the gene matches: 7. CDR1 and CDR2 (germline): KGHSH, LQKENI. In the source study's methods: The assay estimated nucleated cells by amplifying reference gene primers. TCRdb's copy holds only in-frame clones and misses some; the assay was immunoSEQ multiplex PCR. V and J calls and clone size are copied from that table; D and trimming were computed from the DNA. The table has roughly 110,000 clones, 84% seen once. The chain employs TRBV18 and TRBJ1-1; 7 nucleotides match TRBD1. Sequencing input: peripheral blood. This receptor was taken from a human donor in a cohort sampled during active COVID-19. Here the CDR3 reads CASSTNTGENTEAFF. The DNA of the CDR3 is TGTGCCAGCTCAACAAATACAGGGGAGAACACTGAAGCTTTCTTT.